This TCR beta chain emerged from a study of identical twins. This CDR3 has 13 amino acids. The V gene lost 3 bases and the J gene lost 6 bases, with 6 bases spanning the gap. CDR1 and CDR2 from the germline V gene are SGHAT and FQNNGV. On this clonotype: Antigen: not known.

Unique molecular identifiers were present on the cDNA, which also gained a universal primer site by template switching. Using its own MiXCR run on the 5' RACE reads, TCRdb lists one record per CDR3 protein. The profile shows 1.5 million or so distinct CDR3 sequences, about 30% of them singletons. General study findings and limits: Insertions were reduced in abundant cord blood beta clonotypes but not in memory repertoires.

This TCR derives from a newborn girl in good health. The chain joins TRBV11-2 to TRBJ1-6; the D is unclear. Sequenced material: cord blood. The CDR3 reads CASSLPVNSPLHF. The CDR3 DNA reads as TGTGCCAGCAGCTTGCCCGTTAATTCACCCCTCCACTTT.